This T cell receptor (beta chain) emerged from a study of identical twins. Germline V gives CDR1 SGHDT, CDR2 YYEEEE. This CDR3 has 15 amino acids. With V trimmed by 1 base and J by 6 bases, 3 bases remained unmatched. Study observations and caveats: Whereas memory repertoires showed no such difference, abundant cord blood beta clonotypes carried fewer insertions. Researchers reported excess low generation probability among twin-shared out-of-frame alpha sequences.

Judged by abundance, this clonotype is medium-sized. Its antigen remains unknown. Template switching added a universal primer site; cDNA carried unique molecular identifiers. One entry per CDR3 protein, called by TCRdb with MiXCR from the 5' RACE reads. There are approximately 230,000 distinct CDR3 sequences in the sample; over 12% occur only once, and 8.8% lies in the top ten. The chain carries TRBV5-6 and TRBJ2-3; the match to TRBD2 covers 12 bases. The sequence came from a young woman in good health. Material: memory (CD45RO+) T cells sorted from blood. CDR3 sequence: CASSLRTSGTDTQYF. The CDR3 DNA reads TGTGCCAGCAGCTTGCGGACTAGCGGGACTGATACGCAGTATTTT.